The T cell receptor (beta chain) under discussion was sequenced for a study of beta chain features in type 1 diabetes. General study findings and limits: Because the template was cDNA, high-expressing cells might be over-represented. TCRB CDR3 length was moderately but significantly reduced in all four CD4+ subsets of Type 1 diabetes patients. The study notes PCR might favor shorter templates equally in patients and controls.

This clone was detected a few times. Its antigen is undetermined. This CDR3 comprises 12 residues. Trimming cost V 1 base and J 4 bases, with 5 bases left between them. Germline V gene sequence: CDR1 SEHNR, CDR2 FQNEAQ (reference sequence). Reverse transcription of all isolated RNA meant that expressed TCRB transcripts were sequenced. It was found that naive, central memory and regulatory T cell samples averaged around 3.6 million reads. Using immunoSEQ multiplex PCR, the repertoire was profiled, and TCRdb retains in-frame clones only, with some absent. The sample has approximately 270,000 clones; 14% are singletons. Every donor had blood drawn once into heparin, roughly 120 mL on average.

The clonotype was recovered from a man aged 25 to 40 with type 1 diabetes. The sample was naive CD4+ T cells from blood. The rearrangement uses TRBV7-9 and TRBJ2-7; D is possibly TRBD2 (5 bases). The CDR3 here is CASSLGEYEQYF. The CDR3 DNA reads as TGTGCCAGCAGCTTAGGGGAGTACGAGCAGTACTTC.